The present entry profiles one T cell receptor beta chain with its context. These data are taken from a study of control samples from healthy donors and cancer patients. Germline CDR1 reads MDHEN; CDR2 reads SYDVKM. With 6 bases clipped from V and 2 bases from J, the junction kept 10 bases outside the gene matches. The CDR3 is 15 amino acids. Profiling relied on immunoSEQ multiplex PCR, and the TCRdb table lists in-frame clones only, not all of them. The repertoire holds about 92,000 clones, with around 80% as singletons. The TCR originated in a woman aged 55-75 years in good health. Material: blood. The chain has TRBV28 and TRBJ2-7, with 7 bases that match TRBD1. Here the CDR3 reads CASSSKGQRTYEQYF. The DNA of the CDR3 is TGTGCCAGCAGCTCTAAGGGACAGCGCACCTACGAGCAGTACTTC.